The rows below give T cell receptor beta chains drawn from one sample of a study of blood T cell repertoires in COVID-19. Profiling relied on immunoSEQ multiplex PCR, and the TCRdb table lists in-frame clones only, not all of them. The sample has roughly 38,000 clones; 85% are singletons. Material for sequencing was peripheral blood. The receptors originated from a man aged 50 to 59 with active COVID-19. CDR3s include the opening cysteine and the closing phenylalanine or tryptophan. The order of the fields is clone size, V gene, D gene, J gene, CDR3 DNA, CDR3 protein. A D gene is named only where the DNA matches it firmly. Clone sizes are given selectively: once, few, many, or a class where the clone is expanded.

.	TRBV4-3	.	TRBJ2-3	TGCGCCAGCAGCCAAGATCGGCAGGGGCTACATACGCAGTATTTT	CASSQDRQGLHTQYF
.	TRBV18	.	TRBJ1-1	TGTGCCAGCTCACCCTTCTACACTGAAGCTTTCTTT	CASSPFYTEAFF
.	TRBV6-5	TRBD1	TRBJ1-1	TGTGCCAGCAGTAAACAACAGGGGGCGTTCACTGAAGCTTTCTTT	CASSKQQGAFTEAFF
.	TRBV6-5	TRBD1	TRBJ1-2	TGTGCCAGCAGTTACGCCTGGACAGGGAACTATGGCTACACCTTC	CASSYAWTGNYGYTF
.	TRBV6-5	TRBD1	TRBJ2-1	TGTGCCAGCAGTACTAGGGACAGAGGGAATGAGCAGTTCTTC	CASSTRDRGNEQFF
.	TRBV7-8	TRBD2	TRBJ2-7	TGTGCCAGCAGCCTTCATGGGCTAGCGGGGCAGGGCGAGCAGTACTTC	CASSLHGLAGQGEQYF
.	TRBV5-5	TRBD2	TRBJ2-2	TGTGCCAGCAGCGTAACCGGGACTAGCGGGGGGACGTCGAACACCGGGGAGCTGTTTTTT	CASSVTGTSGGTSNTGELFF
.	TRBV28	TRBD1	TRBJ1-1	TGTGCCAGCAGCCCCGGGCCCGAGACAGGGGGCTGGCGGGCTGAAGCTTTCTTT	CASSPGPETGGWRAEAFF
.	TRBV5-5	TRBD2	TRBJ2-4	TGTGCCAGCAGCTTGAGGCTAGCGGGGGTGGGCAAAAACATTCAGTACTTC	CASSLRLAGVGKNIQYF
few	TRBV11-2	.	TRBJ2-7	TGTGCCAGCAGCCCGACGGGATCCCACGAGCAGTACTTC	CASSPTGSHEQYF
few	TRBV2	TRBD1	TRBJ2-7	TGTGCCAGCAGTACGACAGGGGCCGAGCAGTACTTC	CASSTTGAEQYF
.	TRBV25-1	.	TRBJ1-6	TGTGCCAGCAGTGACGGGAATAATTCACCCCTCCACTTT	CASSDGNNSPLHF
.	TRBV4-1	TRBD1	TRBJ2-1	TGCGCCAGCAGCGGGACCGGGACAGGGACTATTCTAAATGAGCAGTTCTTC	CASSGTGTGTILNEQFF
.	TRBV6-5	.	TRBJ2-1	TGTGCCAGCAGTTCGGGGACTTATAATGAGCAGTTCTTC	CASSSGTYNEQFF
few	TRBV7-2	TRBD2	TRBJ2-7	TGTGCCAGCAGCGTCACGGGACTAGCGGGGGGGCCACCCCCGGGGGAGCAGTACTTC	CASSVTGLAGGPPPGEQYF
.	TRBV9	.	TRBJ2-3	TGTGCCAGCAGCGTAGGCGGGGGCGCGAGAGATACGCAGTATTTT	CASSVGGGARDTQYF
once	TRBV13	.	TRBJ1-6	TGTGCCAGCAGCTTATTTCCCCAGGGTAATTCACCCCTCCACTTT	CASSLFPQGNSPLHF
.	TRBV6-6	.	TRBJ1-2	TGTGCCAGCAGTTACGGGGGGGCTCTAAACTATGGCTACACCTTC	CASSYGGALNYGYTF
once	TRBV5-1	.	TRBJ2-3	TGCGCCAGCAGCTTGGTCGCAGGGGCCACAGATACGCAGTATTTT	CASSLVAGATDTQYF
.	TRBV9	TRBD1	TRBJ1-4	TGTGCCAGCAGCGACCGGGACAGGGGATGGGAAAAACTGTTTTTT	CASSDRDRGWEKLFF
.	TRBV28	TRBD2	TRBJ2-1	TGTGCCAGCAGTTTACCAGCGGGGGGGTTCAATGAGCAGTTCTTC	CASSLPAGGFNEQFF
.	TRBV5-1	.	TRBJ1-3	TGCGCCAGCAGCCCGGACATTGAGAGCTCTGGAAACACCATATATTTT	CASSPDIESSGNTIYF
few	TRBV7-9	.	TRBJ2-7	TGTGCCAGCAGCTTAGCGGGAGTAACCTACGAGCAGTACTTC	CASSLAGVTYEQYF